One and the same sample provided the 5 T cell receptor beta chains below, sequenced in a study of cytomegalovirus exposure and HLA in healthy donors. With 60 Vbeta and 13 Jbeta primers, the PCR was carried out. The repertoire was sequenced with immunoSEQ multiplex PCR; TCRdb's copy has only in-frame clones and lacks some. In the table there are around 130,000 clones, 70% to 85% of which are singletons. Sequences were obtained from PBMCs. The receptor source for this set is a woman younger than 30 in good health and CMV-seropositive.

The CDR3: CASSLEQGSGYTF. The DNA for the CDR3 is TGCGCCAGCAGCTTGGAACAGGGTAGTGGCTACACCTTC. The chain links TRBV5-1 to TRBJ1-2, with TRBD1 as a possible D gene (6 bases). The V and J ends lost 0 bases and 7 bases respectively, with 10 bases between them. Germline CDR1 and CDR2: SGHRS and YFSETQ. This CDR3 region has 13 residues.

This clone has a handful of counts. The chain employs TRBV25-1 and TRBJ2-3; no clear D gene. The V and J ends lost 2 bases and 2 bases respectively, with 5 bases between them. CDR3 length: 13 amino acids. Germline V gene data show CDR1 as MGHDK and CDR2 as SYGVNS. The CDR3 DNA is TGTGCCAGCAGTGAAAAATACACAGATACGCAGTATTTT. Its protein is CASSEKYTDTQYF.

V gene TRBV2 combines with J gene TRBJ2-2; tentatively, D is TRBD1 (6 bases). Germline V gene data show CDR1 as SNHLY and CDR2 as FYNNEI. V was trimmed by 3 bases and J by 8 bases, leaving 10 bases between them. The length of the CDR3 is 13 residues. In DNA, the CDR3 is TGTGCCAGCAGTGATATGACAGGAGGGGAGCTGTTTTTT. It translates to CASSDMTGGELFF.

CDR3 nucleotides: TGTGCCACCAGCAGAGAAGCGGGGGGCACGGATGAGCAGTTCTTC. Its translation: CATSREAGGTDEQFF. This chain uses TRBV15 with TRBJ2-1; TRBD2 aligns across 9 bases. There are 15 residues in the CDR3. Germline V CDR1 and CDR2: LNHNV, YYDKDF (reference sequence). The junction had 5 bases not matched to a gene; V was cut back by 0 bases and J by 8 bases.

The genes are TRBV28 and TRBJ1-2; no reliable D call. The CDR3 consists of 13 residues. Per germline, CDR1 MDHEN and CDR2 SYDVKM. V was cut by 2 bases and J by 2 bases, with 6 bases left in between. CDR3 coding DNA: TGTGCCAGCAGTTTAGCACAGAACTATGGCTACACCTTC. Its protein is CASSLAQNYGYTF.